One and the same sample provided the 27 T cell receptor beta chains below, sequenced in a study of shared clonotypes between healthy human individuals. The naive CD8 subset, CD45RO-negative cells positively selected for CCR7, excluded terminally differentiated effector memory CD45RA+ cells. TCRdb keeps only in-frame clones here, not all; method: immunoSEQ multiplex PCR. The sample has approximately 600,000 clones, roughly 95% seen once. The sequencing input was naive CD8+ T cells sorted from blood. The receptors originated from a woman aged 25 to 39 in good health.

This chain links TRBV28 with TRBJ2-7; TRBD1 matches 8 bases. The CDR3 is made up of 14 amino acids. Germline V gene data show CDR1 as MDHEN and CDR2 as SYDVKM. The V gene end was trimmed by 7 bases and the J gene end by 2 bases; junction bases not matched to a gene: 7. CDR3 nucleotides: TGTGCCAGCACCCTCACAGGGGGAGCCTACGAGCAGTACTTC. Its translation is CASTLTGGAYEQYF.

This clone was detected only once. The chain has TRBV28 and TRBJ2-5, with D possibly being TRBD1 (6 bases). The V gene lost 6 bases and the J gene lost 7 bases, with 21 bases spanning the gap. Germline CDR1 reads MDHEN; CDR2 reads SYDVKM. CDR3 length equals 15 residues. CDR3 nucleotides: TGTGCCAGCAGCCGGGACACAAGTGGTGCAGGGACCCAGTACTTC. This sequence encodes CASSRDTSGAGTQYF.

The rearrangement joins TRBV29-1 to TRBJ2-1; possibly TRBD2 for D (5 bases). In germline, CDR1 is SQVTM, CDR2 ANQGSEA. This CDR3 region has 10 residues. Trimming shortened V by 4 bases and J by 9 bases, and 7 bases separated the two germline ends. The CDR3 DNA reads as TGCAGCGTTGTAGCGTCTGAGCAGTTCTTC. Residues: CSVVASEQFF.

The chain carries TRBV27 and TRBJ2-7, with 9 bases lining up with TRBD2. Germline V lookup: CDR1 MNHEY, CDR2 SMNVEV (reference sequence). With V trimmed by 4 bases and J by 2 bases, 3 bases remained unmatched. The CDR3 length is 14 residues. CDR3 protein: CASSWTSATYEQYF. In DNA form, the CDR3 reads TGTGCCAGCAGTTGGACTAGCGCGACCTACGAGCAGTACTTC.

The chain combines TRBV4-2 with TRBJ2-5, with 11 bases fitting TRBD2. The CDR3 loop spans 17 amino acids. Germline trimming cut 3 bases from V and 3 bases from J; bases unmatched to any gene: 9. CDR1 and CDR2 from the germline V gene are LGHNA and YNFKEQ. The CDR3 DNA is TGTGCCAGCAGCCATGGCACCCTACTAGCGGGAGAAGAGACCCAGTACTTC. Protein product: CASSHGTLLAGEETQYF.

This sequence joins TRBV5-4 and TRBJ1-1; D uncertain. Germline assignment: CDR1 SGHNT and CDR2 YYREEE (reference sequence). V lost 5 bases, J lost 6 bases, and 14 bases lay in between. This CDR3 contains 13 residues. The CDR3 DNA follows: TGTGCCAGCAGGCTCGGTGGTAGGCCTGAAGCTTTCTTT. It codes for CASRLGGRPEAFF.

The rearrangement joins TRBV28 to TRBJ1-2, with D uncertain. The CDR3 length is 17 residues. Trimming cost V 4 bases and J 4 bases, with 22 bases left between them. Germline V lookup: CDR1 MDHEN, CDR2 SYDVKM. The CDR3 DNA reads TGTGCCAGCAGTTCCCCCATTTCGGAAAATCCCAGCTATGGCTACACCTTC. It encodes CASSSPISENPSYGYTF.

Comment on this clone: Other DNA sequences within the sample encode an identical CDR3. The J gene is TRBJ2-7, the V gene TRBV27; D is ambiguous. CDR1 MNHEY and CDR2 SMNVEV come from the germline V gene (reference sequence). V lost 3 bases to trimming and J lost 0 bases, with 9 bases between them. The CDR3 has 14 amino acids. The CDR3 nucleotides are TGTGCCAGCAGTTTTAGTGCGAGCTCCTACGAGCAGTACTTC. Translated, it gives CASSFSASSYEQYF.

This clone was seen just once. V usage is TRBV28 and J usage is TRBJ1-4; D unclear. V was trimmed by 2 bases and J by 3 bases, leaving 7 bases between them. This CDR3 is built from 14 residues. Germline CDR1 reads MDHEN; CDR2 reads SYDVKM. The CDR3 sequence: CASSLNIPNEKLFF. CDR3 coding DNA: TGTGCCAGCAGTTTAAACATACCTAATGAAAAACTGTTTTTT.

This chain links TRBV28 with TRBJ2-5; the D is unclear. Deletions cut 3 bases from V and 11 bases from J, with 10 bases between. This CDR3 contains 11 residues. Germline values: CDR1 MDHEN, CDR2 SYDVKM. CDR3 region: CASSFRVEQYF. CDR3 bases: TGTGCCAGCAGTTTTCGGGTAGAGCAGTACTTC.

This clone was observed a single time. This sequence joins TRBV6-1 and TRBJ2-1, with D perhaps matching TRBD1 (6 bases). Looked up from germline, CDR1 is MNHNS and CDR2 is SASEGT. V gave up 7 bases and J gave up 8 bases, with 18 bases separating them. CDR3 size: 14 residues. In DNA form, the CDR3 reads TGTGCCAGCACGGGACAAAATAGAGGCGATGAGCAGTTCTTC. This encodes CASTGQNRGDEQFF.

This chain joins TRBV19 and TRBJ1-5; the D is unclear. The germline V and J ends were trimmed by 1 base and 4 bases, with 11 bases remaining between them. Germline V gene lookup returns CDR1 LNHDA and CDR2 SQIVND (reference sequence). The CDR3 is 15 residues long. CDR3 sequence reads: CASSIVRLGNQPQHF. CDR3 sequence (DNA): TGTGCCAGTAGTATAGTAAGGCTGGGAAATCAGCCCCAGCATTTT.

The J gene is TRBJ2-7, the V gene TRBV27, with D unresolved. In germline, CDR1 is MNHEY, CDR2 SMNVEV (reference sequence). CDR3 length: 16 amino acids. V was cut by 5 bases and J by 4 bases, with 21 bases left in between. CDR3: CASSTEAAGWGYEQYF. CDR3 nucleotides: TGTGCCAGCAGTACCGAGGCGGCAGGCTGGGGATACGAGCAGTACTTC.

The chain is built from TRBV4-1 and TRBJ2-5; D may be TRBD1 (6 bases). V gave up 3 bases and J gave up 4 bases, with 21 bases separating them. Per germline, CDR1 MGHRA and CDR2 YSYEKL. The CDR3 is 17 residues long. This CDR3 is CASSHLLAGAGRETQYF. DNA of the CDR3: TGCGCCAGCAGCCACCTCCTAGCAGGGGCAGGTAGAGAGACCCAGTACTTC.

This clone was observed a handful of times. The chain employs TRBV27 and TRBJ1-5; TRBD1 is a possible D gene (5 bases). The CDR3 is 15 amino acids. Between the trimmed V and J ends, which lost 2 bases and 7 bases, there was a span of 15 bases. From germline, CDR1 is MNHEY and CDR2 SMNVEV (reference sequence). The chain's CDR3 is CASSLPPREGQPQHF. DNA for the CDR3: TGTGCCAGCAGTTTACCGCCCAGGGAAGGACAGCCCCAGCATTTT.

The chain recombines TRBV16 with TRBJ1-2; D might be TRBD1 (6 bases). The germline V gene has CDR1 KGHSY and CDR2 FQNENV. CDR3 size: 14 residues. Trimming removed 2 bases from V and 2 bases from J, with 9 bases in between. The CDR3 loop is CASSQEDRNYGYTF. The CDR3 bases are TGTGCCAGCAGCCAAGAAGACAGGAACTATGGCTACACCTTC.

The V call is TRBV19, the J call TRBJ1-1; D is ambiguous. This CDR3 has 15 amino acids. Trimming shortened V by 9 bases and J by 1 base, and 18 bases separated the two germline ends. Germline assignment: CDR1 LNHDA and CDR2 SQIVND (reference sequence). The CDR3 DNA follows: TGTGCCAGCAAGAAAGGGCACGCGGGGAACACTGAAGCTTTCTTT. This codes for CASKKGHAGNTEAFF.

The chain has TRBV5-1 and TRBJ2-7, with a possible D match to TRBD1 (6 bases). Trimming cost V 3 bases and J 3 bases, with 10 bases left between them. Germline CDR1 reads SGHRS; CDR2 reads YFSETQ. The CDR3 totals 13 residues. The CDR3 bases are TGCGCCAGCAGCTCCAGGGGAAACTACGAGCAGTACTTC. It codes for CASSSRGNYEQYF.

V is TRBV27 and J is TRBJ2-1; the match to TRBD2 covers 9 bases. Losses at the gene ends were 7 bases for V and 2 bases for J; bases not matched to a gene: 9. Germline lookup yields CDR1 MNHEY and CDR2 SMNVEV (reference sequence). The CDR3 runs 16 residues. CDR3 residues: CASTGASGITYNEQFF. CDR3 nucleotides: TGTGCCAGCACCGGGGCTAGCGGGATCACCTACAATGAGCAGTTCTTC.

Here the CDR3 DNA reads TGTGCCAGCAGCTTAGGGTCAGGGTTCAGGAATGAAAAACTGTTTTTT. Protein product: CASSLGSGFRNEKLFF. The chain uses TRBV11-2 and TRBJ1-4, with D possibly being TRBD1 (5 bases). Trimming cost V 1 base and J 5 bases, with 14 bases left between them. The CDR3 spans 16 residues. CDR1 is SGHAT, CDR2 FQNNGV, per germline.

The CDR3 is CASSSYPGVTETQYF. CDR3 nucleotide sequence: TGTGCCAGCAGCTCCTACCCAGGGGTCACAGAGACCCAGTACTTC. This rearrangement joins TRBV11-2 to TRBJ2-5; a weak D match, TRBD1 (6 bases). Between the trimmed V and J ends, which lost 4 bases and 4 bases, there was a span of 16 bases. The CDR3 totals 15 residues. Germline values: CDR1 SGHAT, CDR2 FQNNGV.

V is TRBV5-6 and J is TRBJ2-2; 10 bases are shared with TRBD2. The CDR3 loop spans 14 amino acids. Germline CDR1 and CDR2: SGHDT and YYEEEE. The V and J ends lost 2 bases and 9 bases, in that order; junction bases with no gene match: 4. CDR3 bases: TGTGCCAGCAGCTTCGGGACTAGCGTAAGGGAGCTGTTTTTT. Translated: CASSFGTSVRELFF.

The chain employs TRBV11-2 and TRBJ2-2; 8 nucleotides line up with TRBD2. From germline, CDR1 is SGHAT and CDR2 FQNNGV. The CDR3 covers 15 residues. Trimming cost V 5 bases and J 9 bases; bases outside gene matches: 11. As DNA, the CDR3 is TGTGCCAGCAGCGCCTCAAGCGGGAGCTTCCGGGAGCTGTTTTTT. This encodes CASSASSGSFRELFF.

The genes are TRBV25-1 and TRBJ2-5; no firm D call. Trimming took 2 bases from V and 4 from J, leaving 8 bases between them. The CDR3 sequence is 13 residues long. Germline CDR1 is MGHDK and CDR2 is SYGVNS. This CDR3 reads CASSEMGLETQYF. The CDR3 DNA reads as TGTGCCAGCAGTGAAATGGGTCTAGAGACCCAGTACTTC. Drawing the rest from reference TRBV25-1 and TRBJ2-5, the complete variable domain is EADIYQTPRYLVIGTGKKITLECSQTMGHDKMYWYQQDPGMELHLIHYSYGVNSTEKGDLSSESTVSRIRTEHFPLTLESARPSHTSQYLCASSEMGLETQYFGPGTRLLVL.

The rearrangement uses TRBV6-6 and TRBJ2-3, with 7 bases lining up with TRBD1. Trimming removed 6 bases from V and 2 bases from J; junction bases left unmatched: 5. CDR1 and CDR2 (germline): MNHNY, SVGAGI (reference sequence). This CDR3 contains 14 residues. CDR3 in amino acids: CASRETGFTDTQYF. CDR3 nucleotides: TGTGCCAGCAGGGAGACAGGGTTCACAGATACGCAGTATTTT.

The chain is built from TRBV19 and TRBJ1-5; D gene uncertain. The CDR3 totals 15 residues. With 5 bases removed from V and 6 bases from J, the gap between germline ends came to 17 bases. CDR1 is LNHDA, CDR2 SQIVND, per germline (reference sequence). The CDR3 DNA is TGTGCCAGTAGTGACCGGGCTCCCGGCGGTCAGCCCCAGCATTTT. Its translation is CASSDRAPGGQPQHF.

The V call is TRBV18, the J call TRBJ1-3; weak D call: TRBD1 (5 bases). V was clipped by 2 bases and J by 0 bases, with 20 bases between them. This CDR3 spans 19 amino acids. The germline V gene encodes CDR1 KGHSH and CDR2 LQKENI. The CDR3: CASSPSNSWQGPSGNTIYF. CDR3 sequence (DNA): TGTGCCAGCTCACCAAGCAACTCGTGGCAGGGACCCTCTGGAAACACCATATATTTT.